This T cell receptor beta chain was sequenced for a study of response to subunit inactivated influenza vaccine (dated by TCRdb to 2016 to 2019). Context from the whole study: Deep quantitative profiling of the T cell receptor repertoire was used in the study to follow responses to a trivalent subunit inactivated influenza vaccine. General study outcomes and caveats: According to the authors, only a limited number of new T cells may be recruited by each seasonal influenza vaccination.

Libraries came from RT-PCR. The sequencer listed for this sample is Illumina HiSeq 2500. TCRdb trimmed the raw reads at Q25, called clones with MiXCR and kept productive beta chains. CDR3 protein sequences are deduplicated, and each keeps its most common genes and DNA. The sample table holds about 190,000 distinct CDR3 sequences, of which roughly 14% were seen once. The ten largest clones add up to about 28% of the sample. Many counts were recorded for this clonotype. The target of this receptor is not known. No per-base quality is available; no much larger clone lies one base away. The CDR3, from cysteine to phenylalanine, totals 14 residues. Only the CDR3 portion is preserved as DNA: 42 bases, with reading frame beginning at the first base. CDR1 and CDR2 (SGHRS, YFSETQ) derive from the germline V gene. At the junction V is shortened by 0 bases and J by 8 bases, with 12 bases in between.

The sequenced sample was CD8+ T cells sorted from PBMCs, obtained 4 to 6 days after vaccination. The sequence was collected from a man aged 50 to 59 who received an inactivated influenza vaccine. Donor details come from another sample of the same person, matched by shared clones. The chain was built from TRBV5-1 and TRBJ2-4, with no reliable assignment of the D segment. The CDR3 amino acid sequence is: CASSLESLGDIQYF. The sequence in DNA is TGCGCCAGCAGCTTGGAAAGCCTTGGGGACATTCAGTACTTC.